The 7 T cell receptor beta chains reported below all come from one sample, sequenced in a study of T cell responses to AZD1222 COVID-19 vaccine. Sequenced by immunoSEQ multiplex PCR; TCRdb stores in-frame clones only, minus some. The repertoire holds roughly 96,000 clones, with roughly 88% as singletons. The sequences come from peripheral blood, collected on day 0 of AZD1222 vaccination. Source of these receptors: an adult in good health.

This chain connects TRBV6-5 to TRBJ1-1, with D perhaps matching TRBD1 (6 bases). Deletions cut 4 bases from V and 1 base from J, with 7 bases between. Germline-derived CDR1 and CDR2 are MNHEY and SVGAGI. The CDR3 has 13 residues. The CDR3 DNA follows: TGTGCCAGCAGTTCGGGACAGAACACTGAAGCTTTCTTT. Translating it yields CASSSGQNTEAFF.

The chain couples TRBV4-2 to TRBJ1-2; D uncertain. Trimming took 0 bases from V and 5 from J, leaving 13 bases between them. CDR1 and CDR2 from the germline V gene are LGHNA and YNFKEQ. This CDR3 contains 15 residues. The chain's CDR3 is CASSQEWSSGYGYTF. Here the CDR3 DNA reads TGTGCCAGCAGCCAAGAGTGGTCGTCCGGGTATGGCTACACCTTC.

The V call is TRBV28, the J call TRBJ1-2; no clear D gene. Germline CDR1 reads MDHEN; CDR2 reads SYDVKM. V lost 3 bases to trimming and J lost 5 bases, with 7 bases between them. The length of the CDR3 is 12 residues. Here the CDR3 reads CASSFPKYGYTF. In DNA form, the CDR3 reads TGTGCCAGCAGTTTTCCGAAATATGGCTACACCTTC.

The chain's CDR3 is CASSSGAETQYF. CDR3 DNA: TGTGCCAGCAGTTCAGGTGCCGAGACCCAGTACTTC. The rearrangement joins TRBV28 to TRBJ2-5, with D hard to call. This CDR3 is 12 amino acids long. Germline V gives CDR1 MDHEN, CDR2 SYDVKM. With 4 bases removed from V and 5 bases from J, the gap between germline ends came to 8 bases.

V usage is TRBV10-3 and J usage is TRBJ2-3; perhaps TRBD2 as D (5 bases). The V end was cut by 3 bases, the J end by 0 bases, with 13 bases between. The CDR3 is 16 residues long. Germline V gene sequence: CDR1 ENHRY, CDR2 SYGVKD. DNA of the CDR3: TGTGCCATCAGTGACGGCGGGCGCATGAGCACAGATACGCAGTATTTT. Translated, it gives CAISDGGRMSTDTQYF.

This chain links TRBV5-1 with TRBJ1-1; D gene uncertain. CDR1 is SGHRS and CDR2 is YFSETQ in the germline V gene. The CDR3 has 15 amino acids. With 0 bases removed from V and 0 bases from J, the gap between germline ends came to 9 bases. The CDR3 region is CASSLDTAMNTEAFF. DNA for the CDR3: TGCGCCAGCAGCTTGGATACGGCAATGAACACTGAAGCTTTCTTT. Full variable domain (rest looked up from reference TRBV5-1 and TRBJ1-1): KAGVTQTPRYLIKTRGQQVTLSCSPISGHRSVSWYQQTPGQGLQFLFEYFSETQRNKGNFPGRFSGRQFSNSRSEMNVSTLELGDSALYLCASSLDTAMNTEAFFGQGTRLTVV.

The chain has TRBV28 and TRBJ2-5, with a tentative D call TRBD1 (7 bases). CDR3 size: 18 residues. Germline V gene lookup returns CDR1 MDHEN and CDR2 SYDVKM. V lost 1 base and J 4 bases, leaving 22 bases between the germline ends. CDR3 region: CASSLFPPEGAGRETQYF. In DNA form, the CDR3 reads TGTGCCAGCAGTTTATTCCCCCCGGAGGGGGCCGGGCGAGAGACCCAGTACTTC.